The rows below give T cell receptor beta chains drawn from one sample of a study of T-cell reconstitution after alpha-beta-depleted transplantation in children. Each CDR3 protein is one row after TCRdb ran MiXCR on the PCR reads. The table lists fewer than 550,000 distinct CDR3 sequences, roughly a tenth of them singletons. The input for sequencing was PBMCs, taken before TCRalphabeta/CD19-depleted stem cell transplant. The origin of the receptors is a child aged 2-9 years with inherited bone marrow failure, due to receive a stem cell transplant. Each CDR3 is given with its conserved first and last residue. D genes are given only for firm matches. Size is omitted from some rows. Given values are once, few, many or a class for expanded clones.

j_call | d_call | clone_size | v_call | cdr3_nt | cdr3_aa
TRBJ2-7 | . | many | TRBV14 | TGTGCCAGCAGCTCTTCGGGGCCCGGAGAGCAGTACTTC | CASSSSGPGEQYF
TRBJ1-5 | TRBD1 | . | TRBV27 | TGTGCCAGCAGTTCTGGACAGGGCGAGTTTGATCAGCCCCAGCATTTT | CASSSGQGEFDQPQHF
TRBJ1-1 | . | few | TRBV18 | TGTGCCAGCTCACCAATCCTTGCTCACCGGGGCACTGAAGCTTTCTTT | CASSPILAHRGTEAFF
TRBJ2-2 | . | . | TRBV6-5 | TGTGCCAGCAGTTGGGGGGTAGCGAGCACCGGGGAGCTGTTTTTT | CASSWGVASTGELFF
TRBJ2-3 | TRBD1 | . | TRBV20-1 | TGCAGTGCTAAGTCCGACAGGGTCGCTACAGATACGCAGTATTTT | CSAKSDRVATDTQYF
TRBJ2-7 | . | many | TRBV29-1 | TGCAGCGCCTTGGGCGCCTACGAGCAGTACTTC | CSALGAYEQYF
TRBJ2-3 | . | many | TRBV2 | TGTGCCAGCACCCGCGAGCAGGCAGATACGCAGTATTTT | CASTREQADTQYF
TRBJ2-7 | . | many | TRBV4-3 | TGCGCCAGCAGCCAAGACGACTCCTACGAGCAGTACTTC | CASSQDDSYEQYF
TRBJ2-7 | TRBD2 | . | TRBV7-9 | TGTGCCAGCAGCGCGGGACTAGCGGGTTCCAACGAGCAGTACTTC | CASSAGLAGSNEQYF
TRBJ2-3 | TRBD2 | many | TRBV7-2 | TGTGCCAGCAGCTTGCGCCCGGTTCAGCGGGAGTTAAACACAGATACGCAGTATTTT | CASSLRPVQRELNTDTQYF
TRBJ2-7 | . | many | TRBV28 | TGTGCCAGCAGTTTACGGCTCGCCCGACACTACGAGCAGTACTTC | CASSLRLARHYEQYF
TRBJ2-7 | . | many | TRBV4-2 | TGTGCCAGCAGCCTCGGGGACTCGAGTTTAGGAGAGCAGTACTTC | CASSLGDSSLGEQYF
TRBJ2-7 | . | . | TRBV7-9 | TGTGCCAGCAGCTCCCTGTCCTCCTACGGGCAGTACTTC | CASSSLSSYGQYF
TRBJ1-1 | TRBD1 | many | TRBV27 | TGTGCCAGCAGTTTTCTAGTAGGAGGGGGCCGCAACACTGAAGCTTTCTTT | CASSFLVGGGRNTEAFF
TRBJ2-1 | . | . | TRBV30 | TGTGCCTGGAGTGTACTCCATAATGAGCAGTTCTTC | CAWSVLHNEQFF
TRBJ2-7 | . | few | TRBV6-2/TRBV6-3 | TGTGCCAGCAGGGGGCAGGAGGGAAGGTCCTACGAGCAGTACTTC | CASRGQEGRSYEQYF
TRBJ2-1 | TRBD2 | . | TRBV7-2 | TGTGCCAGCAGCTTAGACCTAGCGGGACGGGTTGAGCAGTTCTTC | CASSLDLAGRVEQFF